This T cell receptor (beta chain) came from a study of cytomegalovirus exposure and HLA in healthy donors. About this clone itself: The antigen is not known.

This PCR relied on a set of 60 Vbeta primers and 13 Jbeta primers. Data came from immunoSEQ multiplex PCR; TCRdb stores just in-frame clones and leaves some out. Of 95,000 to 100,000 clones listed, about 80% are singletons. Whole-study findings and limits: Earlier analysis found most TCR beta V segments productive about 90% or about 30% of the time.

Germline CDR1 SGDLS, CDR2 YYNGEE. The V and J ends lost 4 bases and 9 bases respectively, with 17 bases between them. The CDR3 is made up of 14 amino acids. V usage is TRBV9 and J usage is TRBJ2-1, with D tentatively TRBD2 (6 bases). The TCR comes from a man in his forties in good health and CMV-seronegative. The sample consisted of PBMCs. Here the CDR3 DNA reads TGTGCCAGCAGCTTCCGCGGGGTAGGGAGTGAGCAGTTCTTC. Protein: CASSFRGVGSEQFF.